This TCR beta chain was sequenced in a study of T cell responses to AZD1222 COVID-19 vaccine. Overall study results and limits: Within unmutated variant regions lay the reported targets of nearly half of spike-specific TCRs. The CD4 TCRs associated with vaccination extended across spike and predominated at 160-218 and 743-854. It was only six AZD1222 recipients who were seropositive at baseline.

In the case of this clone: Its antigen is as yet unknown.

The repertoire was sequenced with immunoSEQ multiplex PCR; TCRdb's copy has only in-frame clones and lacks some. The data show some 81,000 clones, about 86% seen once. V gave up 4 bases and J gave up 5 bases, with 9 bases separating them. This CDR3 comprises 13 residues. CDR1 and CDR2 (germline): MDHEN, SYDVKM. Whether given at about 4 or about 12 weeks, second doses were pooled. The input for sequencing was peripheral blood, taken 28 days after the second AZD1222 dose. The TCR originated in an adult who received the AZD1222 COVID-19 vaccine. V usage is TRBV28 and J usage is TRBJ2-1; tentatively, D is TRBD1 (6 bases). DNA for the CDR3: TGTGCCAGCAGTTCCCCAGGGGACAATGAGCAGTTCTTC. Translating gives CASSSPGDNEQFF.